Following are 26 T cell receptor beta chains from one sample sequenced in a study of T cell repertoires in cytomegalovirus infection. Their specific antigens are unknown. One entry per CDR3 protein results from TCRdb running MiXCR on the reads. This table has about 740,000 distinct CDR3 sequences, around a third appearing once. Here the sequenced sample was cultured PBMCs, taken from culture after CMV antigen stimulation. Source of these receptors: a human donor in good health (CMV status not recorded). Some clones in this sample may be carry-over from other donors' samples.

This clonotype was recorded a few times. J is TRBJ2-3 and V is TRBV7-6; D may match TRBD1 or TRBD2 (6 bases each). The CDR3 loop spans 15 amino acids. CDR1 and CDR2 (germline): SGHVS, FNYEAQ. This chain's CDR3 is CAAALGGIGTDTQYF. In DNA form, the CDR3 reads TGTGCTGCTGCCTTGGGGGGCATCGGCACAGATACGCAGTATTTT.

This clonotype was detected ten times or more. V is TRBV7-2 and J is TRBJ2-3; the D is unclear. The CDR3 spans 14 residues. Trimming pared 0 bases from V and 4 bases from J, leaving 8 bases between. In germline, CDR1 is SGHTA, CDR2 FQGNSA. The CDR3 spells CASSLAHSSDTQYF. DNA of the CDR3: TGTGCCAGCAGCTTAGCGCACTCATCAGATACGCAGTATTTT.

In its sample, this clonotype was seen many times. The chain has TRBV7-8 and TRBJ2-1, with unresolved D. Trimming pared 1 base from V and 2 bases from J, leaving 9 bases between. Per the germline V gene, CDR1 is SGHVS and CDR2 is FQNEAQ. CDR3 length: 15 residues. The CDR3 loop is CASSLGRVTYNEQFF. DNA for the CDR3: TGTGCCAGCAGCTTAGGTCGGGTAACCTACAATGAGCAGTTCTTC.

The V and J genes are TRBV12-3 or TRBV12-4 and TRBJ2-3; unclear D gene. CDR3 length: 13 residues. Trimming removed 6 bases from V and 1 base from J, with 8 bases in between. The CDR3 DNA sequence: TGTGCCAGCAGGGCGAAGCGCACAGATACGCAGTATTTT. It translates to CASRAKRTDTQYF.

This clonotype came up many times. The gene calls are TRBV7-8 and TRBJ1-2; D call uncertain. Germline CDR1 SGHVS, CDR2 FQNEAQ. The CDR3 has 13 residues. The V and J ends lost 1 base and 3 bases respectively, with 6 bases between them. CDR3 nucleotides: TGTGCCAGCAGCTTAGTCCGGGACTATGGCTACACCTTC. It is translated as CASSLVRDYGYTF. Using reference TRBV7-8 and TRBJ1-2 for the parts outside the CDR3, the full variable domain is GAGVSQSPRYKVAKRGQDVALRCDPISGHVSLFWYQQALGQGPEFLTYFQNEAQLDKSGLPSDRFFAERPEGSVSTLKIQRTQQEDSAVYLCASSLVRDYGYTFGSGTRLTVV.

The J gene is TRBJ2-1, the V gene TRBV9, with D uncertain. V shed 3 bases and J shed 12 bases, with 19 bases lying between them. The length of the CDR3 is 14 residues. Germline values: CDR1 SGDLS, CDR2 YYNGEE. The CDR3 DNA follows: TGTGCCAGCAGCGCCCCGTTAATCCTCAAGCGGCAGTTCTTC. Its protein product is CASSAPLILKRQFF.

CDR3 sequence reads: CASSFRGFTDTQYF. CDR3 nucleotides: TGTGCCAGCAGCTTTAGAGGGTTCACAGATACGCAGTATTTT. The V call is TRBV7-6, the J call TRBJ2-3, with D perhaps matching TRBD2 (5 bases). Germline V gene sequence: CDR1 SGHVS, CDR2 FNYEAQ. The CDR3 is 14 residues long. With 3 bases removed from V and 2 bases from J, the gap between germline ends came to 9 bases.

This chain joins TRBV11-3 and TRBJ2-7; TRBD2 matches 9 bases. Losses at the gene ends were 5 bases for V and 2 bases for J; bases not matched to a gene: 7. The CDR3 contains 15 residues. Germline-derived CDR1 and CDR2 are SGHNT and YENEEA. CDR3 region: CASSPAGGPTYEQYF. The CDR3, as DNA: TGTGCCAGCAGCCCCGCGGGGGGGCCCACCTACGAGCAGTACTTC.

The sample holds a few counts of this clonotype. The chain employs TRBV30 and TRBJ2-4; 7 bases align to TRBD1. Trimming at V came to 3 bases and at J to 7 bases, leaving 6 bases not matched to a gene. Germline CDR1 reads GTSNPN; CDR2 reads SVGIG (reference sequence). The CDR3 loop spans 13 amino acids. This CDR3 reads CAWSSGQLNIQYF. The CDR3 coding sequence is TGTGCCTGGAGCTCGGGACAGTTGAACATTCAGTACTTC.

The V call is TRBV19, the J call TRBJ1-2; 10 nucleotides agree with TRBD1. Germline V gives CDR1 LNHDA, CDR2 SQIVND (reference sequence). The V segment lost 9 bases and the J segment 8 bases; nucleotides outside the gene matches: 15. The CDR3 has 15 amino acids. The CDR3 DNA follows: TGTGCCAGCAGACAGGGGGCCCTCCTTTCGGGCGGCTACACCTTC. Protein product: CASRQGALLSGGYTF.

This clonotype has a count of ten or more. The chain is built from TRBV7-2 and TRBJ1-3, with a possible D match to TRBD1 (6 bases). Per the germline V gene, CDR1 is SGHTA and CDR2 is FQGNSA. Trimming removed 5 bases from V and 4 bases from J, with 9 bases in between. The CDR3 has 13 amino acids. The CDR3 reads CASSQDRGNTIYF. In DNA form, the CDR3 reads TGTGCCAGCAGCCAGGACAGAGGAAACACCATATATTTT.

The chain uses TRBV6-1 and TRBJ2-2, with 7 nucleotides matching TRBD1. The CDR3 totals 14 residues. J was trimmed by 5 bases and V by 6 bases; bases with no gene match: 6. Germline CDR1 reads MNHNS; CDR2 reads SASEGT. The DNA of the CDR3 is TGTGCCAGCAGGTTGGACAGGCAGACCGGGGAGCTGTTTTTT. Translation: CASRLDRQTGELFF.

The chain joins TRBV7-2 to TRBJ2-1, with 7 bases matching TRBD2. CDR3 length: 17 amino acids. Germline V gene lookup returns CDR1 SGHTA and CDR2 FQGNSA. Trimming cost V 6 bases and J 0 bases; bases outside gene matches: 11. The CDR3 loop is CASSRVVGGGSYNEQFF. The CDR3 DNA reads TGTGCCAGCAGTCGGGTGGTAGGCGGGGGCTCCTACAATGAGCAGTTCTTC.

The chain uses TRBV29-1 and TRBJ2-7; the D is unclear. Germline values: CDR1 SQVTM, CDR2 ANQGSEA. V lost 1 base to trimming and J lost 2 bases, with 18 bases between them. The CDR3 length is 16 residues. The CDR3 nucleotides read TGCAGCGTTGAAGGACTGAGTGAGTCGGCAGCCTACGAGCAGTACTTC. As protein: CSVEGLSESAAYEQYF.

This clonotype was recorded a few times. The V call is TRBV28, the J call TRBJ2-3; D is possibly TRBD2 (5 bases). V lost 4 bases to trimming and J lost 0 bases, with 14 bases between them. This CDR3 contains 16 residues. Per the germline V gene, CDR1 is MDHEN and CDR2 is SYDVKM. CDR3 loop: CASSYGIIPSTDTQYF. In nucleotides, the CDR3 is TGTGCCAGCAGTTACGGGATAATCCCTAGCACAGATACGCAGTATTTT.

This clonotype has more than one count but fewer than ten. CDR3 DNA sequence: TGTGCCATCAGTGAGATGGGAGATACGCAGTATTTT. Translated: CAISEMGDTQYF. The chain joins TRBV10-3 to TRBJ2-3; D ambiguous. CDR3 length equals 12 residues. V was pared by 2 bases and J by 5 bases, with 5 bases between. Per the germline V gene, CDR1 is ENHRY and CDR2 is SYGVKD.

The table lists this clonotype with a few counts. The V and J genes are TRBV19 and TRBJ2-3; D not certain. Trimming cost V 2 bases and J 2 bases, with 20 bases left between them. Germline V gene data show CDR1 as LNHDA and CDR2 as SQIVND (reference sequence). This CDR3 contains 18 residues. Here the CDR3 reads CASSIRAARTKNTDTQYF. CDR3 sequence (DNA): TGTGCCAGTAGTATAAGGGCGGCCCGCACAAAGAACACAGATACGCAGTATTTT.

The chain uses TRBV7-2 and TRBJ2-1; TRBD1 matches 7 bases. This CDR3 has 15 residues. Germline V gene lookup returns CDR1 SGHTA and CDR2 FQGNSA. J lost 6 bases, V lost 5 bases, and 10 bases had no gene match. The CDR3, as DNA: TGTGCCAGCAGCATAGACAGGGTTAGTCTCAATGAGCAGTTCTTC. It codes for CASSIDRVSLNEQFF. Based on the CDR3 plus reference TRBV7-2 and TRBJ2-1, the full variable domain is GAGVSQSPSNKVTEKGKDVELRCDPISGHTALYWYRQSLGQGLEFLIYFQGNSAPDKSGLPSDRFSAERTGGSVSTLTIQRTQQEDSAVYLCASSIDRVSLNEQFFGPGTRLTVL.

The J gene is TRBJ2-1, the V gene TRBV12-3 or TRBV12-4; perhaps TRBD1 as D (5 bases). Trimming shortened V by 7 bases and J by 4 bases, and 8 bases separated the two germline ends. The length of the CDR3 is 12 residues. The CDR3 sequence: CASMGRYNEQFF. The CDR3 DNA reads TGTGCCAGCATGGGGCGATACAATGAGCAGTTCTTC.

A few counts support this clonotype. The junction and the germline gene differ at one end; a read error may be behind it. V gene TRBV28 combines with J gene TRBJ1-2; D is ambiguous. The germline gives CDR1 MDHEN, CDR2 SYDVKM. CDR3 length: 11 amino acids. CDR3 amino acids: CASSSGYGAYF. The CDR3 DNA reads TGTGCCAGCAGTAGTGGGTATGGAGCCTACTTC.

This chain uses TRBV12-3 or TRBV12-4 with TRBJ1-5; 7 bases agree with TRBD1. This CDR3 has 15 amino acids. V dropped 3 bases and J dropped 2; count of bases not matched to a gene: 4. The CDR3 here is CASSLRGRGNQPQHF. The CDR3 region has the DNA TGTGCCAGCAGTTTGAGGGGGCGGGGCAATCAGCCCCAGCATTTT.

This chain uses TRBV6-1 with TRBJ1-2; tentatively, D is TRBD1 (6 bases). Trimming shortened V by 5 bases and J by 7 bases, and 14 bases separated the two germline ends. The CDR3 extends over 13 amino acids. The germline V gene has CDR1 MNHNS and CDR2 SASEGT. The CDR3 sequence is CASSYGQGTGYTF. CDR3 nucleotide sequence: TGTGCCAGCAGTTACGGGCAGGGGACTGGCTACACCTTC.

This clonotype was counted between two and nine times. The chain recombines TRBV20-1 with TRBJ1-5; 10 bases fit TRBD1. The CDR3 is made up of 15 amino acids. Germline CDR1 and CDR2: DFQATT and SNEGSKA (reference sequence). V lost 2 bases and J lost 5; bases outside the gene matches: 6. In DNA form, the CDR3 reads TGCAGTGCTAGACCATGGGACAGGGGAGATCAGCCCCAGCATTTT. As protein: CSARPWDRGDQPQHF.

The chain carries TRBV23-1 and TRBJ1-5; 8 bases are shared with TRBD1. TRBV23-1 is known as an ORF, though its function is uncertain. CDR3 length: 17 amino acids. V shed 2 bases, J shed 2 bases, and the junction held 8 bases outside the gene matches. The CDR3 region has the DNA TGCGCCAGCAGTCAACCCTACGGACAGGGCTGCAATCAGCCCCAGCATTTT. Protein product: CASSQPYGQGCNQPQHF.

This sequence joins TRBV10-3 and TRBJ2-2; 7 bases fit TRBD1. V dropped 7 bases and J dropped 2; count of bases not matched to a gene: 4. The CDR3 sequence is 14 residues long. CDR1 is ENHRY, CDR2 SYGVKD, per germline. The CDR3 nucleotides read TGTGCCATCAAGGGGGCAGCTAACACCGGGGAGCTGTTTTTT. Translated, it gives CAIKGAANTGELFF.

There are a few counts of this clonotype. The CDR3 nucleotides read TGTGCCAGCAGTGAAGACTACAGGGGGAATGAAAAACTGTTTTTT. It is translated as CASSEDYRGNEKLFF. This chain connects TRBV6-1 to TRBJ1-4; TRBD1 aligns across 8 bases. From germline, CDR1 is MNHNS and CDR2 SASEGT. V lost 1 base to trimming and J lost 5 bases; unmatched junction nucleotides: 3. This CDR3 is built from 15 residues.